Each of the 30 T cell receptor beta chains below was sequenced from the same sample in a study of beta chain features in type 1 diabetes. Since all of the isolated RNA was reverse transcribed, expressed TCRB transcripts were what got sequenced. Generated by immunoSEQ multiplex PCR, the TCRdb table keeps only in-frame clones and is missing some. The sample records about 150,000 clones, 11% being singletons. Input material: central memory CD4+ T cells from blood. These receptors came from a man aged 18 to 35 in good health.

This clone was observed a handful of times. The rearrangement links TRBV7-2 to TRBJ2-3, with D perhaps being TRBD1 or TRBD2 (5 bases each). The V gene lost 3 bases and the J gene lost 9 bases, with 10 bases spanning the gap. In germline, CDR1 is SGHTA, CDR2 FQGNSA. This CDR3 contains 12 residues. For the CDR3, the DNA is TGTGCCAGCAGCTTTAGTCGGGACACGCAGTATTTT. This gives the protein CASSFSRDTQYF.

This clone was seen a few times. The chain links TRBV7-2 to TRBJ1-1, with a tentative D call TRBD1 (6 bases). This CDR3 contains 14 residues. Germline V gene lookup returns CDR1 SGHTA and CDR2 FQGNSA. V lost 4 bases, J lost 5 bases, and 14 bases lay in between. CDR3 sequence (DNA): TGTGCCAGCAGCTGGTCAGGGGTGGGAACTGAAGCTTTCTTT. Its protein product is CASSWSGVGTEAFF. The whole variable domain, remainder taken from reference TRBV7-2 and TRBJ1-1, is GAGVSQSPSNKVTEKGKDVELRCDPISGHTALYWYRQSLGQGLEFLIYFQGNSAPDKSGLPSDRFSAERTGGSVSTLTIQRTQQEDSAVYLCASSWSGVGTEAFFGQGTRLTVV.

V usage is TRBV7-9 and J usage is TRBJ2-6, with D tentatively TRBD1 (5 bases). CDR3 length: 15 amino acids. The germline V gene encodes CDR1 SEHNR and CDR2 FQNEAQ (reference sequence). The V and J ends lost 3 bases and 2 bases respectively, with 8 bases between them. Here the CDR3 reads CASSFPGTGANVLTF. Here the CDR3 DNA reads TGTGCCAGCAGCTTTCCAGGGACTGGGGCCAACGTCCTGACTTTC.

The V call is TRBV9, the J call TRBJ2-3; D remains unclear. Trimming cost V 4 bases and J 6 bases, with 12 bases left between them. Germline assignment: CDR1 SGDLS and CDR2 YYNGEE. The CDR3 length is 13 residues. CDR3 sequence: CASSPGVGDTQYF. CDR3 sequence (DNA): TGTGCCAGCAGCCCGGGCGTGGGGGATACGCAGTATTTT.

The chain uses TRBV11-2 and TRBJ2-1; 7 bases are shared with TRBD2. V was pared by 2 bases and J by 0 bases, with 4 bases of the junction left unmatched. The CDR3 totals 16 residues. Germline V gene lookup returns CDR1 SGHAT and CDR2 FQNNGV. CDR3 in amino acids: CASSLYGGSSYNEQFF. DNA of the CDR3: TGTGCCAGCAGCTTATACGGGGGGAGCTCCTACAATGAGCAGTTCTTC.

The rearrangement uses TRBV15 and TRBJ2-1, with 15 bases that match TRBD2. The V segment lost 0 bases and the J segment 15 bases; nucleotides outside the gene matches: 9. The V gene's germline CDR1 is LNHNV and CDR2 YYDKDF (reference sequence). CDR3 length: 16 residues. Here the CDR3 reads CATSRDLGTSGRLPFF. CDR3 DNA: TGTGCCACCAGCAGAGATTTGGGGACTAGCGGGAGGTTGCCGTTCTTC.

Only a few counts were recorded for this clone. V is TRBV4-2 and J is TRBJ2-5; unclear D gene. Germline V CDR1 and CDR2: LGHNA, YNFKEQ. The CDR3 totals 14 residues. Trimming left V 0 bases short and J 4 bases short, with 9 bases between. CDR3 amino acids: CASSQEAQVETQYF. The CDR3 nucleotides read TGTGCCAGCAGCCAAGAGGCCCAAGTAGAGACCCAGTACTTC.

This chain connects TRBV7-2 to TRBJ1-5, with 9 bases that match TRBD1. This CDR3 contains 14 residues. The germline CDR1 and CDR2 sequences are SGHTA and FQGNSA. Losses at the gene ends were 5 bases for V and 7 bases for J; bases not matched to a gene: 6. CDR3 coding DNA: TGTGCCAGCAGCCGCGGGACAGGGAACCAGCCCCAGCATTTT. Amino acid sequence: CASSRGTGNQPQHF.

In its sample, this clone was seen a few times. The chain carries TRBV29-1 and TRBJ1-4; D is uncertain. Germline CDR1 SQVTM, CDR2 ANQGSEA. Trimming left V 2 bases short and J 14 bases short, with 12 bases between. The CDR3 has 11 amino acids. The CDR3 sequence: CSVESARSLFF. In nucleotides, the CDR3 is TGCAGCGTTGAATCCGCCCGTAGCCTGTTTTTT. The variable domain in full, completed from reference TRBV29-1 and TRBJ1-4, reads SAVISQKPSRDICQRGTSLTIQCQVDSQVTMMFWYRQQPGQSLTLIATANQGSEATYESGFVIDKFPISRPNLTFSTLTVSNMSPEDSSIYLCSVESARSLFFGSGTQLSVL.

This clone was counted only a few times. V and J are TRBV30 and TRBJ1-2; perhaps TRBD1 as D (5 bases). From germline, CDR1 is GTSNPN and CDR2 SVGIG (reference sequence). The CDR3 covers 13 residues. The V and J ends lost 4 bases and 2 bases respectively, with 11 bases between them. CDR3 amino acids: CAWTLTGNYGYTF. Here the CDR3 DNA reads TGTGCCTGGACCCTAACAGGAAACTATGGCTACACCTTC.

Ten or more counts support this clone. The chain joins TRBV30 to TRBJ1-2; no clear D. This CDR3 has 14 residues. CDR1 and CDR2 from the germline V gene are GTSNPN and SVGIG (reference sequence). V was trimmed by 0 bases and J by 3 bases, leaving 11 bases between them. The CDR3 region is CAWSVPLQYYGYTF. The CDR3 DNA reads TGTGCCTGGAGTGTACCTTTACAGTACTATGGCTACACCTTC.

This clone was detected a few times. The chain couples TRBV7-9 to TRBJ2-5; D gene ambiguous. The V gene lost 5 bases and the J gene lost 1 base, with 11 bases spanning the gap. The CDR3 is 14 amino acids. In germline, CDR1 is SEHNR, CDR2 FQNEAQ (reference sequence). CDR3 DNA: TGTGCCAGCAGCGTCCTGGGCCTCCAAGAGACCCAGTACTTC. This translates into CASSVLGLQETQYF.

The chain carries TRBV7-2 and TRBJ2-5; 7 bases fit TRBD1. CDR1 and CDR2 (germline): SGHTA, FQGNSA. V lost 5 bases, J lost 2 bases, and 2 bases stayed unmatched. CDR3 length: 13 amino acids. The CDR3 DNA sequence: TGTGCCAGCAGCCCGGGACAGCAAGAGACCCAGTACTTC. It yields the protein CASSPGQQETQYF.

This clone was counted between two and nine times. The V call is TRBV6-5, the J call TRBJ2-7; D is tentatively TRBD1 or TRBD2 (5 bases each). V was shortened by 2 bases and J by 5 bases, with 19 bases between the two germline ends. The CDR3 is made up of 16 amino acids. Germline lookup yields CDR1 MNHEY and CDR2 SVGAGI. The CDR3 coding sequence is TGTGCCAGCAGTTACGGCAACCGGGACCAAAGGGACGAGCAGTACTTC. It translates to CASSYGNRDQRDEQYF.

This CDR3 reads CSVVGGVQRETQYF. The DNA of the CDR3 is TGCAGCGTTGTTGGGGGGGTACAGCGGGAGACCCAGTACTTC. The chain recombines TRBV29-1 with TRBJ2-5; 7 bases align to TRBD2. There are 14 residues in the CDR3. CDR1 is SQVTM, CDR2 ANQGSEA, per germline. V gave up 4 bases and J gave up 5 bases; unmatched junction bases: 10.

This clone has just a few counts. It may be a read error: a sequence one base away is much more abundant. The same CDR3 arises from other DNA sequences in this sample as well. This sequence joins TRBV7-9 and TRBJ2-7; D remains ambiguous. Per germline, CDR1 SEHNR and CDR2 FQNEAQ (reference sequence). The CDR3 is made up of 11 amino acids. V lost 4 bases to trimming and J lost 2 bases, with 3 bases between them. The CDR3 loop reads CASSSAYEQYF. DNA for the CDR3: TGTGCCAGCAGCTCGGCCTACGAGCAGTACTTC. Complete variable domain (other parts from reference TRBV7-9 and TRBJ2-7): DTGVSQNPRHKITKRGQNVTFRCDPISEHNRLYWYRQTLGQGPEFLTYFQNEAQLEKSRLLSDRFSAERPKGSFSTLEIQRTEQGDSAMYLCASSSAYEQYFGPGTRLTVT.

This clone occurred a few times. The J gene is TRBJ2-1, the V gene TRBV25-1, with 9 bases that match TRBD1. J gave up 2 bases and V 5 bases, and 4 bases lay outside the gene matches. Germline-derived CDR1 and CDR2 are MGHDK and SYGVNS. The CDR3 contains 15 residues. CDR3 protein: CASSPRTGAYNEQFF. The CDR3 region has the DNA TGTGCCAGCAGTCCCAGGACAGGGGCCTACAATGAGCAGTTCTTC.

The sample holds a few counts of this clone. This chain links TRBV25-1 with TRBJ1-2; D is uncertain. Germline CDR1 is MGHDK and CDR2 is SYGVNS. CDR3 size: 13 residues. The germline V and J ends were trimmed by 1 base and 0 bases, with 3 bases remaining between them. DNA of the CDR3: TGTGCCAGCAGTGAATTTGCTAACTATGGCTACACCTTC. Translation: CASSEFANYGYTF.

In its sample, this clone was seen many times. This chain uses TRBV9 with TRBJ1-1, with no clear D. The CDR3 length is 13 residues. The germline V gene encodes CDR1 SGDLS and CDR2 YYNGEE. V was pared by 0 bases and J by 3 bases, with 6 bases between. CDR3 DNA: TGTGCCAGCAGCGTAGAACAGCACACTGAAGCTTTCTTT. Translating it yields CASSVEQHTEAFF.

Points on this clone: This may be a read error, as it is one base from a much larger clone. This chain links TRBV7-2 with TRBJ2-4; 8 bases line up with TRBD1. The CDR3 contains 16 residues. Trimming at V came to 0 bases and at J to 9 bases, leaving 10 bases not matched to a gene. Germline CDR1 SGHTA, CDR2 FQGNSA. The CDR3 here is CASSLANTGGSGIQYF. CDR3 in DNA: TGTGCCAGCAGCTTAGCCAATACAGGGGGGAGCGGCATTCAGTACTTC. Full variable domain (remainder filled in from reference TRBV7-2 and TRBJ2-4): GAGVSQSPSNKVTEKGKDVELRCDPISGHTALYWYRQSLGQGLEFLIYFQGNSAPDKSGLPSDRFSAERTGGSVSTLTIQRTQQEDSAVYLCASSLANTGGSGIQYFGAGTRLSVL.

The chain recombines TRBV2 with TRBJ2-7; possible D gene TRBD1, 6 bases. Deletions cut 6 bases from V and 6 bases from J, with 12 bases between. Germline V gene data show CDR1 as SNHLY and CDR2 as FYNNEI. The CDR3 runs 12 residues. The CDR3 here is CASSTGYGEQYF. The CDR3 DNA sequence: TGTGCCAGCAGCACAGGGTATGGCGAGCAGTACTTC.

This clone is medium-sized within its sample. The CDR3 sequence is CAISGTSGTGEQFF. DNA of the CDR3: TGTGCCATCAGTGGGACTAGCGGGACCGGTGAGCAGTTCTTC. This rearrangement joins TRBV10-3 to TRBJ2-1; 12 bases agree with TRBD2. The length of the CDR3 is 14 residues. Germline V lookup: CDR1 ENHRY, CDR2 SYGVKD. V dropped 4 bases and J dropped 9; count of bases not matched to a gene: 4.

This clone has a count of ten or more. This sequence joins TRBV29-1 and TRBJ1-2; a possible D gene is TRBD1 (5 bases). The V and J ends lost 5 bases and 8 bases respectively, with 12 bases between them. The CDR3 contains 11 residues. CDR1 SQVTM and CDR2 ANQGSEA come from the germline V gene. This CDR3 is CSVISGRGYTF. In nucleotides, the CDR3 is TGCAGCGTTATTTCAGGGAGAGGCTACACCTTC. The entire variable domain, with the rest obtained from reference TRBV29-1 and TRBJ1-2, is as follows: SAVISQKPSRDICQRGTSLTIQCQVDSQVTMMFWYRQQPGQSLTLIATANQGSEATYESGFVIDKFPISRPNLTFSTLTVSNMSPEDSSIYLCSVISGRGYTFGSGTRLTVV.

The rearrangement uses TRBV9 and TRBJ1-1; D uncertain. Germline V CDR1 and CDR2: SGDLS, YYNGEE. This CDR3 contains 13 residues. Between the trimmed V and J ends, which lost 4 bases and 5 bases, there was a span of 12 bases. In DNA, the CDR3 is TGTGCCAGCAGCCTTCAAGACCGAACTGAAGCTTTCTTT. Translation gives CASSLQDRTEAFF.

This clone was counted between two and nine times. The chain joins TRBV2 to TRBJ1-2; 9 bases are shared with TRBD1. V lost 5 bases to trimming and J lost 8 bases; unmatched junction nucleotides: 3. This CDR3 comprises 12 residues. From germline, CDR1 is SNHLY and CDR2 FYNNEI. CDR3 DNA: TGTGCCAGCAGTAGGGACAGGGACGGCTACACCTTC. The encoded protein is CASSRDRDGYTF.

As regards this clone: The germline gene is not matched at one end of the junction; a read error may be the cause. In DNA form, the CDR3 reads TGTGCCAGCAGCCTAGCTTATGGCTACACCTTC. It yields the protein CASSLAYGYTF. The rearrangement joins TRBV7-8 to TRBJ1-2; no clear D gene. The CDR3 is made up of 11 amino acids. Germline-derived CDR1 and CDR2 are SGHVS and FQNEAQ.

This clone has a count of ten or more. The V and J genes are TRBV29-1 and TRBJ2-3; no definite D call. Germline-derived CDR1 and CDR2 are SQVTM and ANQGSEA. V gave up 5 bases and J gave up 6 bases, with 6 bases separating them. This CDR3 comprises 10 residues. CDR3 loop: CSVKLDTQYF. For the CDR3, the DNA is TGCAGCGTTAAGCTGGATACGCAGTATTTT.

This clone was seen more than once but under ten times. The CDR3 DNA follows: TGTGCCAGCAGCTTAGGAGGGGCGAGAGTACCCCAAGAGACCCAGTACTTC. It codes for CASSLGGARVPQETQYF. The chain employs TRBV7-2 and TRBJ2-5; D may match TRBD1 or TRBD2 (5 bases each). V lost 1 base and J 1 base, leaving 16 bases between the germline ends. CDR3 length: 17 amino acids. In germline, CDR1 is SGHTA, CDR2 FQGNSA.

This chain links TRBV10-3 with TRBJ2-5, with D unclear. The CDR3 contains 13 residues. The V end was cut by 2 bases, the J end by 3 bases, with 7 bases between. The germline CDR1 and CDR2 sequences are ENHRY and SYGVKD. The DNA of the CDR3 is TGTGCCATCAGTGAGGGTACTGAAGAGACCCAGTACTTC. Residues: CAISEGTEETQYF.

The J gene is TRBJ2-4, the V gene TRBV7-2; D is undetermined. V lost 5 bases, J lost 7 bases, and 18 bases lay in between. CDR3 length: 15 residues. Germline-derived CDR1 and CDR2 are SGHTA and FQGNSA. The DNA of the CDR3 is TGTGCCAGCAGCATTAGTTCGGGCGATGGGAACATTCAGTACTTC. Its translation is CASSISSGDGNIQYF.